These T cell receptor beta chains were read from a single sample in a study of T cell responses to AZD1222 COVID-19 vaccine. Sequencing was performed with immunoSEQ multiplex PCR; in TCRdb, only in-frame clones are kept and a portion is missing. The table records around 150,000 clones, around 92% of them present only once. The source material was peripheral blood, sampled 28 days after the second AZD1222 dose. These receptors came from an adult who received the AZD1222 COVID-19 vaccine. CDR3s include the opening cysteine and the closing phenylalanine or tryptophan. A D gene is named only where the DNA matches it firmly. Part of the rows lack a size; the others show once, few, many or a class for expanded clones.

>TRBJ1-1|.|TRBV6-5|.
CATSNHRAPNTEAFF
TGTGCCACCTCCAACCACAGGGCTCCGAACACTGAAGCTTTCTTT
>TRBJ1-5|.|TRBV2|TRBD1
CASSPTGGGQPQHF
TGTGCCAGCAGTCCTACAGGGGGAGGTCAGCCCCAGCATTTT
>TRBJ1-1|.|TRBV5-1|.
CASSLGGAPGTEAFF
TGCGCCAGCAGCTTGGGAGGGGCGCCGGGCACTGAAGCTTTCTTT
>TRBJ1-1|.|TRBV5-1|TRBD1
CASSLGDSFLEAFF
TGCGCCAGCAGCTTGGGGGACAGCTTCCTTGAAGCTTTCTTT
>TRBJ2-7|.|TRBV28|TRBD2
CASSLSRSGSYEQYF
TGTGCCAGCAGTTTGAGTCGCAGCGGGAGCTACGAGCAGTACTTC
>TRBJ1-1|.|TRBV9|.
CASSVGNSEAFF
TGTGCCAGCAGCGTAGGAAATTCTGAAGCTTTCTTT
>TRBJ1-3|.|TRBV7-3|TRBD1
CASSPSMRTGRTLWGNTIYF
TGTGCCAGCAGCCCGAGTATGCGGACAGGGAGGACCTTGTGGGGAAACACCATATATTTT
>TRBJ1-1|.|TRBV29-1|.
CSHGPGKPFF
TGCAGCCACGGACCCGGGAAGCCTTTCTTT
>TRBJ2-3|.|TRBV4-2|.
CASSQEAAASTDTQYF
TGTGCCAGCAGCCAAGAGGCGGCAGCCTCCACAGATACGCAGTATTTT
>TRBJ2-5|.|TRBV6-5|TRBD2
CASSPRDGGGETQYF
TGTGCCAGCAGTCCCCGGGACGGGGGAGGGGAGACCCAGTACTTC
>TRBJ2-3|.|TRBV5-6|.
CASSLAGTDTQYF
TGTGCCAGCAGCTTGGCCGGGACAGATACGCAGTATTTT
>TRBJ2-1|.|TRBV11-3|TRBD2
CASSVRGAGGYNEQFF
TGTGCCAGCAGCGTACGAGGGGCGGGAGGGTACAATGAGCAGTTCTTC
>TRBJ1-5|.|TRBV6-1|TRBD1
CASSEDRGLGNQPQHF
TGTGCCAGCAGTGAAGACAGGGGGCTCGGCAATCAGCCCCAGCATTTT
>TRBJ1-2|.|TRBV4-1|.
CASSQERGPTGGYTF
TGCGCCAGCAGCCAAGAAAGGGGACCGACTGGCGGCTACACCTTC
>TRBJ1-1|.|TRBV28|.
CASSLLADGGVNTEAFF
TGTGCCAGCAGTTTATTGGCGGATGGGGGGGTGAACACTGAAGCTTTCTTT
>TRBJ2-7|.|TRBV6-5|.
CASSLGGSSYEQYF
TGTGCCAGCAGTTTAGGTGGGTCCTCCTACGAGCAGTACTTC
>TRBJ2-3|.|TRBV29-1|.
CSDDQGTDTQYF
TGCAGCGATGACCAGGGCACAGATACGCAGTATTTT
>TRBJ1-1|.|TRBV7-2|.
CASSPPGQMNTEAFF
TGTGCCAGCAGCCCCCCGGGACAAATGAACACTGAAGCTTTCTTT
>TRBJ1-4|.|TRBV5-1|.
CASSVGTNEKLFF
TGCGCCAGCAGTGTCGGAACTAATGAAAAACTGTTTTTT
>TRBJ2-5|.|TRBV28|.
CASSLSGLEVWTGQETQYF
TGTGCCAGCAGTTTATCAGGTTTGGAAGTCTGGACGGGACAAGAGACCCAGTACTTC
>TRBJ2-3|.|TRBV4-2|TRBD2
CASSQPPGLITDTQYF
TGTGCCAGCAGCCAACCTCCGGGACTAATCACAGATACGCAGTATTTT
>TRBJ2-5|few|TRBV29-1|.
CSGKTVGGGETQYF
TGCAGCGGGAAGACAGTGGGAGGTGGGGAGACCCAGTACTTC
>TRBJ1-5|.|TRBV6-1|.
CASSEEVGTQPQHF
TGTGCCAGCAGTGAAGAAGTAGGGACACAGCCCCAGCATTTT
>TRBJ2-2|.|TRBV4-1|.
CASSPQVLTGNTGELFF
TGCGCCAGCAGCCCCCAAGTCTTGACAGGGAACACCGGGGAGCTGTTTTTT
>TRBJ2-3|.|TRBV19|.
CASTTIDPKGKQYF
TGTGCCAGTACTACCATCGACCCGAAGGGAAAGCAGTATTTT
>TRBJ2-7|.|TRBV18|.
CASSPFMGEGEQYF
TGTGCCAGCTCACCCTTCATGGGGGAAGGTGAGCAGTACTTC